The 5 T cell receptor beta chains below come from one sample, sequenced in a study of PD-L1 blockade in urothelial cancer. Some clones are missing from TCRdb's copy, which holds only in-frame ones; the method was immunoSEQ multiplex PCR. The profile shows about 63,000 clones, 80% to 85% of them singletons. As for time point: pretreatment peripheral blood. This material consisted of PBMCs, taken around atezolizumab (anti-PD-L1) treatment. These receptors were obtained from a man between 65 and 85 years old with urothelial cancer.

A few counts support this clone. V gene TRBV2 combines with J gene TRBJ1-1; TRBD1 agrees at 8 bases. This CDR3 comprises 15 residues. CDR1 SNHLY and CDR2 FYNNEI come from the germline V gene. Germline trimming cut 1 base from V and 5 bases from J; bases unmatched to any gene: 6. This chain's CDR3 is CASSEDRGRGTEAFF. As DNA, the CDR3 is TGTGCCAGCAGTGAAGACAGGGGGAGAGGGACTGAAGCTTTCTTT.

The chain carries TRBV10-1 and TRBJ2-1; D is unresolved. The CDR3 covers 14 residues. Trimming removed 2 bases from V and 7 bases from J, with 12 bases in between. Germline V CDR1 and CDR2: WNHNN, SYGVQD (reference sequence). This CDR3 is CASSEDAALNEQFF. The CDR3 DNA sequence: TGCGCCAGCAGTGAGGATGCGGCACTGAATGAGCAGTTCTTC.

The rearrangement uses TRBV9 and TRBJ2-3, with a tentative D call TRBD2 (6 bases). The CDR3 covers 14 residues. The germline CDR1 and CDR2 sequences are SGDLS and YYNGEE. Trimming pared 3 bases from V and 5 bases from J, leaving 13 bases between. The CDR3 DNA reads TGTGCCAGCAGCGCGGGGACGGAGGGAGATACGCAGTATTTT. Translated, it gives CASSAGTEGDTQYF.

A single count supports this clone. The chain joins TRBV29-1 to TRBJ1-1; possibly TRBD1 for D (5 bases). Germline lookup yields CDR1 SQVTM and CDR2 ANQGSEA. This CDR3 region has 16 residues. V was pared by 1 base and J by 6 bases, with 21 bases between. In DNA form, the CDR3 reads TGCAGCGTTGAAGGGGGCGCTGGGATAGAAGGCGCTGAAGCTTTCTTT. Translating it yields CSVEGGAGIEGAEAFF.

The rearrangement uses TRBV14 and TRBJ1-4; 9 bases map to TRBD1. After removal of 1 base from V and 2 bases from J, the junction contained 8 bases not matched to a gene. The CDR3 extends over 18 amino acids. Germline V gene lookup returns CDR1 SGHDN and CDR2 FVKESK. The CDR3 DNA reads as TGTGCCAGCAGCCAAGGTACAGGGGGCGATACGACTAATGAAAAACTGTTTTTT. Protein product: CASSQGTGGDTTNEKLFF.